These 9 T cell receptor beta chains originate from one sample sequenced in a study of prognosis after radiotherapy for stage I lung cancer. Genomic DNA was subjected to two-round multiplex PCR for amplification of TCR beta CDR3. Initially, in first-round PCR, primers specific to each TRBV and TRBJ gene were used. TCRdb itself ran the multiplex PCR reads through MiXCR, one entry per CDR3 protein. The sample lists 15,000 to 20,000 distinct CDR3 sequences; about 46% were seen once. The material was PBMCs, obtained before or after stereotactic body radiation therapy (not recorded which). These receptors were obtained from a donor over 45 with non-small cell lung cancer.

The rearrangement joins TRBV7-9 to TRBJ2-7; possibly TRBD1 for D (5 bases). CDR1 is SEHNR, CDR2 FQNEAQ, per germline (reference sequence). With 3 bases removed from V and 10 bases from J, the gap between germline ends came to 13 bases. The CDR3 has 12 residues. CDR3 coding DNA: TGTGCCAGCAGCTTCCTACAGGCTGATCAGTACTTC. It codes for CASSFLQADQYF.

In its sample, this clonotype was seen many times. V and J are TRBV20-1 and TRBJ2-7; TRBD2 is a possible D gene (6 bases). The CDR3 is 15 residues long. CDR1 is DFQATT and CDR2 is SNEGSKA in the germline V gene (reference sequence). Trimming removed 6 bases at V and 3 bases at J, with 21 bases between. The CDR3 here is CSASPGPPEGYEQYF. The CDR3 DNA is TGCAGTGCCTCCCCGGGACCCCCGGAGGGCTACGAGCAGTACTTC.

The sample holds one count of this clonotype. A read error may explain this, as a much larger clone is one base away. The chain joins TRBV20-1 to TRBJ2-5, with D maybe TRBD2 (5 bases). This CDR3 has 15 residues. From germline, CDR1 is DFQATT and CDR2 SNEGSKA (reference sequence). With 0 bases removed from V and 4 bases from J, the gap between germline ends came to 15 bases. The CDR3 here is CSARDGEGWGETQYF. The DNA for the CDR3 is TGCAGTGCTAGAGATGGCGAGGGCTGGGGAGAGACCCAGTACTTC.

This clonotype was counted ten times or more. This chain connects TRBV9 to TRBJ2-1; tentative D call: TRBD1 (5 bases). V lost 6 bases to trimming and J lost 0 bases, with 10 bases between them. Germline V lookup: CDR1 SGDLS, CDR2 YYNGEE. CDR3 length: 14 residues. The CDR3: CASTKGSSYNEQFF. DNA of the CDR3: TGTGCCAGCACCAAGGGGTCCTCCTACAATGAGCAGTTCTTC.

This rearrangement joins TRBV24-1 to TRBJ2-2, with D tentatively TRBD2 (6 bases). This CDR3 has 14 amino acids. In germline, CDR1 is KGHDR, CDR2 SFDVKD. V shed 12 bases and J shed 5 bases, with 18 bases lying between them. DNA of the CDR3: TGTGCCGCCCGTCGCAATGGGGGGACCGGGGAGCTGTTTTTT. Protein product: CAARRNGGTGELFF.

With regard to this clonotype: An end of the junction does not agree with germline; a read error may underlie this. CDR3 region: CASILSGSSNEQYF. CDR3 coding DNA: TGTGCCAGCATTTTAAGCGGTAGTAGCAACGAGCAGTACTTC. The rearrangement uses TRBV12-3 or TRBV12-4 and TRBJ2-7; a possible D gene is TRBD2 (5 bases). This CDR3 has 14 residues.

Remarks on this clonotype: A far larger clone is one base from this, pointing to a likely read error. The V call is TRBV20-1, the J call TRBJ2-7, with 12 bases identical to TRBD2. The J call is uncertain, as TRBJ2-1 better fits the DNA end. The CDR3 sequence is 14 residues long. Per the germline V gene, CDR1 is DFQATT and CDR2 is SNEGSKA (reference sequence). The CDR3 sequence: CSSQPGTSGNEQFF. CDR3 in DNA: TGCAGTTCTCAACCCGGGACTAGCGGGAATGAGCAGTTCTTC.

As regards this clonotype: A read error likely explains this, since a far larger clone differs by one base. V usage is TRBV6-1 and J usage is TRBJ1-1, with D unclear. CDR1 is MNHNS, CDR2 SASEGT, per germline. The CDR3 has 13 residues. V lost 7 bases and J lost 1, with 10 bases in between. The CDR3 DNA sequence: TGTGCCAGCATTTCCGAGGGGAACACTGAAGCTTTCTTT. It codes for CASISEGNTEAFF.

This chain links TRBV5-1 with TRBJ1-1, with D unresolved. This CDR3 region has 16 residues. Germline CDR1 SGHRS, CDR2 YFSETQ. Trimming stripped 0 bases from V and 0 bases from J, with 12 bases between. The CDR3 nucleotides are TGCGCCAGCAGCTTGGACGCTATGGGGATGAACACTGAAGCTTTCTTT. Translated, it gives CASSLDAMGMNTEAFF.